Described below is a single T cell receptor beta chain sequence and its context. Its antigen is not identified. Germline assignment: CDR1 SGHVS and CDR2 FQNEAQ. The trim removed 1 base at V and 7 bases at J, leaving 8 bases unmatched. The CDR3 extends over 16 amino acids. The data were obtained in a study of cytomegalovirus exposure and HLA in healthy donors. Study-level findings and limits: A later analysis found first-cohort TCR clusters tended to co-occur in the approximately 120 validation repertoires. The majority of TCR sequences were rare, yet some public TCRs appeared in many donors.

Data came from immunoSEQ multiplex PCR; TCRdb stores just in-frame clones and leaves some out. The sample has 90,000 to 150,000 clones, about 83% seen once. The sample consisted of PBMCs. The rearrangement joins TRBV7-8 to TRBJ1-2, with TRBD1 matching 11 bases. The sequence was obtained from a man between 18 and 35 years old in good health and CMV-seronegative. The CDR3 loop reads CASSLGRTGGAGGYTF. Here the CDR3 DNA reads TGTGCCAGCAGCTTAGGTCGGACAGGGGGCGCGGGTGGCTACACCTTC.